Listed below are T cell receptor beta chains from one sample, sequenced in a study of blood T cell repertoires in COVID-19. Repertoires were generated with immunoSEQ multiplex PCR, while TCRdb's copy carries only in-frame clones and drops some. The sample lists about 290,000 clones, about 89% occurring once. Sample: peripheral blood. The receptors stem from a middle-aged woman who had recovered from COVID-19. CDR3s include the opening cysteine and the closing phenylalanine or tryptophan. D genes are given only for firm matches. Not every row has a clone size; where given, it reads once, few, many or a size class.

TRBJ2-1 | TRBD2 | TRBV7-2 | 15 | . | CASSFSGGSYNEQFF | TGTGCCAGCTCCTTTAGCGGGGGCTCCTACAATGAGCAGTTCTTC
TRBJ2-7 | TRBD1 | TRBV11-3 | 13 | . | CASSPTGGYEQYF | TGTGCCAGCAGCCCTACAGGGGGCTACGAGCAGTACTTC
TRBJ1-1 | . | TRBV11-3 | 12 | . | CASSSRRELAFF | TGTGCCAGCAGCTCTCGGCGGGAGTTGGCTTTCTTT
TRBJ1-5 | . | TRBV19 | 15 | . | CASSIGGVTNQPQHF | TGTGCCAGTAGTATCGGAGGGGTTACCAATCAGCCCCAGCATTTT
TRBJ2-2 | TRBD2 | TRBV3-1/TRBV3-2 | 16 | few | CASSTGPGGRTGELFF | TGTGCCAGCAGCACAGGTCCGGGAGGGCGAACCGGGGAGCTGTTTTTT
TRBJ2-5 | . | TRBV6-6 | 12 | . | CASSPGQETQYF | TGTGCCAGCAGCCCCGGGCAAGAGACCCAGTACTTC
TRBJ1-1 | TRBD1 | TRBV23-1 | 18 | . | CASSQQTVSGGNNTEAFF | TGCGCCAGCAGTCAACAAACGGTGTCAGGGGGCAACAACACTGAAGCTTTCTTT
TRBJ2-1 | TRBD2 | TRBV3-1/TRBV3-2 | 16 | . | CASSPWGLAGVNEQFF | TGTGCCAGCAGCCCGTGGGGACTAGCGGGAGTTAATGAGCAGTTCTTC
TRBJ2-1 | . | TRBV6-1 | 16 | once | CASSEVRRSADNEQFF | TGTGCCAGCAGTGAAGTGAGGCGGTCAGCGGACAATGAGCAGTTCTTC
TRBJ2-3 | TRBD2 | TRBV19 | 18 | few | CASSTGAGSTPKTDTQYF | TGTGCCAGTAGTACAGGAGCGGGAAGCACACCGAAGACAGATACGCAGTATTTT
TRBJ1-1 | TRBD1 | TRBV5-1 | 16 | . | CASSQNRGRRDTEAFF | TGCGCCAGCAGCCAGAACAGGGGGCGAAGGGACACTGAAGCTTTCTTT
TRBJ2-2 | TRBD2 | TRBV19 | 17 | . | CASSRTSGRTNTGELFF | TGTGCCAGTAGTAGGACTAGCGGGAGGACGAACACCGGGGAGCTGTTTTTT
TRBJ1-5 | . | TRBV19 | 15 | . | CASRREGKTHQPQHF | TGTGCCAGTAGGAGAGAGGGAAAGACGCATCAGCCCCAGCATTTT
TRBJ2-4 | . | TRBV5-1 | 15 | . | CASSLGLMEGNIQYF | TGCGCCAGCAGCCTGGGACTTATGGAGGGAAACATTCAGTACTTC
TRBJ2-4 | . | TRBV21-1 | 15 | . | CAIRTSGIAKNIQYF | TGTGCCATCCGGACTAGCGGGATAGCCAAAAACATTCAGTACTTC
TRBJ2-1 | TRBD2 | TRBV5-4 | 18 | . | CASSGPGLAGVFDNEQFF | TGTGCCAGCAGCGGGCCGGGACTAGCGGGAGTTTTTGACAATGAGCAGTTCTTC
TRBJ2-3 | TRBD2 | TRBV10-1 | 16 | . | CASSESLAGGGDTQYF | TGCGCCAGCAGTGAGTCACTAGCGGGAGGTGGGGATACGCAGTATTTT
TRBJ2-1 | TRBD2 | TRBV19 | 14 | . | CASTIGGRSNEQFF | TGTGCCAGTACAATAGGCGGGAGATCAAATGAGCAGTTCTTC
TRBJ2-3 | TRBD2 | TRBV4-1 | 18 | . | CASSQAPGLAASTDTQYF | TGCGCCAGCAGCCAAGCCCCAGGACTAGCGGCTAGCACAGATACGCAGTATTTT
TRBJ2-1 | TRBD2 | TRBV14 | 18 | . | CASSQAPGRGGSYNEQFF | TGTGCCAGCAGCCAAGCCCCGGGTCGGGGGGGCTCCTACAATGAGCAGTTCTTC
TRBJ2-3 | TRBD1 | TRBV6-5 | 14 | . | CASSYSDRGDTQYF | TGTGCCAGCAGTTACTCGGACAGGGGAGATACGCAGTATTTT
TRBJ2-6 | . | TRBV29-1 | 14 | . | CSVAPGAGANVLTF | TGCAGCGTCGCCCCGGGGGCTGGGGCCAACGTCCTGACTTTC
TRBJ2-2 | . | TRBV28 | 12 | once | CASSLLAGLLFF | TGTGCCAGCAGTTTACTCGCGGGACTGCTGTTTTTT
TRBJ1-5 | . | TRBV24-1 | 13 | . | CASGGTPSQPQHF | TGTGCCTCGGGAGGGACGCCCTCTCAGCCCCAGCATTTT
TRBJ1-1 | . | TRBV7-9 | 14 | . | CASSFGGLNTEAFF | TGTGCCAGCAGCTTTGGGGGGTTGAACACTGAAGCTTTCTTT
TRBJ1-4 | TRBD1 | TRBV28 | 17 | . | CASSLGTGSLILEKLFF | TGTGCCAGCAGTTTGGGGACAGGGAGCCTTATTTTAGAAAAACTGTTTTTT
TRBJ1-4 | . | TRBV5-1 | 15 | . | CASRALGATNEKLFF | TGCGCCAGCAGGGCCCTAGGAGCAACTAATGAAAAACTGTTTTTT
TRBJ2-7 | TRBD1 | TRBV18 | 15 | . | CASSPSTGISYEQYF | TGTGCCAGCTCACCCTCGACAGGGATCTCCTACGAGCAGTACTTC
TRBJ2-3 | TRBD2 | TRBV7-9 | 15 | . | CASSWSSGYTDTQYF | TGTGCCAGCAGCTGGAGTAGCGGGTACACAGATACGCAGTATTTT
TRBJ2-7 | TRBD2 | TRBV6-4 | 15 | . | CASSDSSGRIYEQYF | TGTGCCAGCAGTGACTCCAGCGGGAGGATATACGAGCAGTACTTC
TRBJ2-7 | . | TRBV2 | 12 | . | CASSAETYEQYF | TGTGCCAGCAGCGCCGAGACCTACGAGCAGTACTTC
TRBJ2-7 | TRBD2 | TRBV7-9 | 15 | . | CASRDTSGRAYEQYF | TGTGCCAGCAGAGATACTAGCGGGAGAGCCTACGAGCAGTACTTC
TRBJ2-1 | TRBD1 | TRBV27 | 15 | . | CASSRAGQGSNEQFF | TGTGCCAGCAGCCGGGCGGGACAGGGGTCGAATGAGCAGTTCTTC
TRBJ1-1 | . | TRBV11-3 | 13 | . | CASSFQENTEAFF | TGTGCCAGCAGCTTTCAGGAAAACACTGAAGCTTTCTTT
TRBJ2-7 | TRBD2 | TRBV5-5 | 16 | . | CASSLASAGSSYEQYF | TGTGCCAGCAGCTTGGCCTCAGCGGGAAGCTCCTACGAGCAGTACTTC
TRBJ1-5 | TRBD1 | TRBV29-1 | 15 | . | CSVPNDREGNQPQHF | TGCAGCGTCCCGAACGACAGGGAAGGGAATCAGCCCCAGCATTTT
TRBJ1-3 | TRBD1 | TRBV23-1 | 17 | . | CASSQSGRGSLGNTIYF | TGCGCCAGCAGTCAATCGGGCAGGGGGAGCCTTGGAAACACCATATATTTT
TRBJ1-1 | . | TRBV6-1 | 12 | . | CASSDEISEAFF | TGTGCCAGCAGTGACGAGATATCTGAAGCTTTCTTT
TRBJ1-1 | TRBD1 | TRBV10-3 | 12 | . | CAIREGAEEAFF | TGTGCCATCAGGGAGGGGGCAGAGGAAGCTTTCTTT
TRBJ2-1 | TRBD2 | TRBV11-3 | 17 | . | CASSLDLRLAGYNEQFF | TGTGCCAGCAGCTTAGATCTGCGACTAGCGGGTTACAATGAGCAGTTCTTC
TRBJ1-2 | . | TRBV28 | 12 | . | CASSFGGYGYTF | TGTGCCAGCAGTTTCGGGGGATATGGCTACACCTTC
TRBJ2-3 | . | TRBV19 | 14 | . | CASSIETSTDTQYF | TGTGCCAGTAGTATAGAAACTAGCACAGATACGCAGTATTTT
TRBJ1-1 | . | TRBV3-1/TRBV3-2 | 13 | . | CASSQAGVGEAFF | TGTGCCAGCAGCCAAGCGGGGGTTGGGGAAGCTTTCTTT
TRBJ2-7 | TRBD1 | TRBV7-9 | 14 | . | CASSPQQGAYEQYF | TGTGCCAGCAGCCCCCAACAGGGGGCGTACGAGCAGTACTTC
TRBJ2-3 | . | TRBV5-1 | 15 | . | CASSLGSGVTDTQYF | TGCGCCAGCAGCTTGGGATCCGGAGTCACAGATACGCAGTATTTT
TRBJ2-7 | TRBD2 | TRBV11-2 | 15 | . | CASSPRLAETYEQYF | TGTGCCAGCAGCCCACGACTAGCCGAAACCTACGAGCAGTACTTC
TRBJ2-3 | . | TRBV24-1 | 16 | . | CATSEPRAVARDTQYF | TGTGCCACCAGTGAACCTCGCGCGGTGGCAAGAGATACGCAGTATTTT
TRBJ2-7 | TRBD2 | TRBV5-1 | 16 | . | CASSPGTSGRPYEQYF | TGCGCCAGCAGCCCGGGGACTAGCGGGAGACCCTACGAGCAGTACTTC
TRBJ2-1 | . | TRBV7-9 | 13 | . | CASSTRTAVEQFF | TGTGCCAGCAGCACCCGAACCGCGGTTGAGCAGTTCTTC
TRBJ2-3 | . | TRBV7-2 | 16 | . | CASSSWAEFGTDTQYF | TGTGCCAGCAGCTCTTGGGCCGAATTCGGCACAGATACGCAGTATTTT
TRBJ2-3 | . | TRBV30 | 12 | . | CAWSVLTDTQYF | TGTGCCTGGAGTGTATTAACAGATACGCAGTATTTT
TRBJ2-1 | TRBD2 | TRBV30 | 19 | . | CAWSAGLAGPFSSYNEQFF | TGTGCCTGGAGCGCAGGACTAGCGGGACCTTTCTCCTCCTACAATGAGCAGTTCTTC
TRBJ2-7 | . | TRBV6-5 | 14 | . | CASSYSSVSYEQYF | TGTGCCAGCAGTTACTCGAGTGTATCCTACGAGCAGTACTTC
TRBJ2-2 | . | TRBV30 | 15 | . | CAWSRKSIAPGELFF | TGTGCCTGGAGTCGAAAATCTATAGCTCCCGGGGAGCTGTTTTTT
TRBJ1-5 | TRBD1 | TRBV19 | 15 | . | CASIGGTGVNQPQHF | TGTGCCAGTATCGGCGGGACAGGGGTAAATCAGCCCCAGCATTTT
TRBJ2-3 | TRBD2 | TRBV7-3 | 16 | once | CASSSGLAGEPDTQYF | TGTGCCAGCAGCTCGGGACTAGCGGGAGAGCCAGATACGCAGTATTTT
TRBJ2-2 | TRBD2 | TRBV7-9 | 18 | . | CASSLEWTSGRADGELFF | TGTGCCAGCAGCTTAGAGTGGACTAGCGGGAGGGCCGACGGGGAGCTGTTTTTT